Presented here are 8 T cell receptor beta chains from one specimen sequenced in a study of vaccination effects on CD4 cells after COVID-19. These receptors have no known antigen. Some clones are missing from TCRdb's copy, which holds only in-frame ones; the method was immunoSEQ multiplex PCR. The sample includes roughly 30,000 clones, approximately 71% of them seen just once. Sequencing followed a ViraFEST assay step that expanded antigen-specific CD4+ T cells with viral peptide pools. Subsequent to a culture period of approximately 11 days, CD4+ T cells were isolated. Subjects were given two BNT162b2 or mRNA-1273 vaccine doses. The specimen comprised CD4+ T cells from PBMCs cultured with HCoV-NL63 spike peptides, sampled after COVID-19 vaccination. The receptors shown here come from a human donor who received a COVID-19 vaccine.

This chain connects TRBV6-5 to TRBJ2-7; D possibly uses TRBD1 or TRBD2 (5 bases each). This CDR3 contains 15 residues. CDR1 is MNHEY, CDR2 SVGAGI, per germline. Trimming removed 6 bases from V and 0 bases from J, with 15 bases in between. CDR3 loop: CASSQSGDVSYEQYF. CDR3 coding DNA: TGTGCCAGCAGCCAGTCCGGGGACGTCTCCTACGAGCAGTACTTC.

The chain joins TRBV11-2 to TRBJ2-1; 10 bases are shared with TRBD2. The CDR3 spans 15 residues. Trimming removed 8 bases from V and 8 bases from J; junction bases left unmatched: 12. The germline V gene encodes CDR1 SGHAT and CDR2 FQNNGV. This CDR3 reads CASFRTSGSMDEQFF. DNA of the CDR3: TGTGCCAGCTTTCGGACTAGCGGCAGCATGGATGAGCAGTTCTTC. The full variable domain, its missing parts supplied by reference TRBV11-2 and TRBJ2-1, is EAGVAQSPRYKIIEKRQSVAFWCNPISGHATLYWYQQILGQGPKLLIQFQNNGVVDDSQLPKDRFSAERLKGVDSTLKIQPAKLEDSAVYLCASFRTSGSMDEQFFGPGTRLTVL.

V usage is TRBV12-5 and J usage is TRBJ2-2; 11 bases align to TRBD2. Germline V gives CDR1 LGHNT, CDR2 FRNRAP. The CDR3 is 17 residues long. V lost 0 bases and J lost 5; bases outside the gene matches: 5. The CDR3 loop is CASGLVLAGGRTGELFF. The CDR3 DNA sequence: TGTGCTAGTGGTTTGGTGCTAGCGGGAGGAAGAACCGGGGAGCTGTTTTTT.

This chain connects TRBV19 to TRBJ2-6; 10 positions agree with TRBD1. Germline CDR1 is LNHDA and CDR2 is SQIVND (reference sequence). The V gene end was trimmed by 1 base and the J gene end by 0 bases; junction bases not matched to a gene: 9. The CDR3 is 20 amino acids. CDR3 bases: TGTGCCAGTAGTATAGGACAGGGGGCGTGGTCCTCCTCTGGGGCCAACGTCCTGACTTTC. Translation gives CASSIGQGAWSSSGANVLTF.

V is TRBV10-3 and J is TRBJ2-7; 11 bases match TRBD1. Germline CDR1 reads ENHRY; CDR2 reads SYGVKD. The V segment lost 3 bases and the J segment 0 bases; nucleotides outside the gene matches: 4. The CDR3 loop spans 16 amino acids. The CDR3 region has the DNA TGTGCCATCAGTGATCCCGGGACAGGGGGCTCCTACGAGCAGTACTTC. Its protein is CAISDPGTGGSYEQYF.

V usage is TRBV3-1 (or the pseudogene TRBV3-2) and J usage is TRBJ1-4, with 7 bases lining up with TRBD1. Per germline, CDR1 LGHDT and CDR2 YNNKEL (reference sequence). CDR3 length equals 15 residues. Trimming took 2 bases from V and 5 from J; bases not matched to a gene: 5. As DNA, the CDR3 is TGTGCCAGCAGCCAACAGACAGGGCGGAATGAAAAACTGTTTTTT. It translates to CASSQQTGRNEKLFF.

The rearrangement joins TRBV13 to TRBJ2-5, with 11 bases identical to TRBD2. CDR3 length: 16 amino acids. V gave up 4 bases and J gave up 2 bases; unmatched junction bases: 6. Germline V gives CDR1 PRHDT, CDR2 FYEKMQ (reference sequence). The DNA of the CDR3 is TGTGCCAGCAGCTCCCGGACTAGCGGGCTGCAAGAGACCCAGTACTTC. The encoded protein is CASSSRTSGLQETQYF.

This chain joins TRBV11-3 and TRBJ2-1; no clear D. V was clipped by 3 bases and J by 8 bases, with 14 bases between them. The CDR3 extends over 14 amino acids. Germline V gene data show CDR1 as SGHNT and CDR2 as YENEEA. This chain's CDR3 is CASSFMGSVDEQFF. The CDR3 DNA is TGTGCCAGCAGCTTTATGGGGTCGGTGGATGAGCAGTTCTTC.